This T cell receptor beta chain came from a study of OX40 agonist ivuxolimab in advanced cancers. Remarks on this clone: Its antigen remains unknown.

Findings of the study overall: In a subset of nonresponders, normalized T-cell clonal expansion was also low.

Baseline was the first blood sampling point, followed by cycle 4 day 1 and cycle 7 day 1. Some clones are missing from TCRdb's copy, which holds only in-frame ones; the method was immunoSEQ multiplex PCR. The sample holds more than 35,000 clones, around 80% seen once. From germline, CDR1 is SGHVS and CDR2 FQNEAQ. The V gene lost 6 bases and the J gene lost 1 base, with 9 bases spanning the gap. The CDR3 runs 13 residues. The chain recombines TRBV7-8 with TRBJ1-1; a weak D match, TRBD1 (5 bases). Sequencing used CD4+ or CD8+ T cells sorted from blood, obtained in a trial of the OX40 agonist ivuxolimab. The clonotype originates from an adult with an advanced solid tumor such as melanoma, head and neck, liver or kidney cancer. Written as DNA, the CDR3 is TGTGCCAGCAGTTGTCAGGGGAACACTGAAGCTTTCTTT. Its protein is CASSCQGNTEAFF.